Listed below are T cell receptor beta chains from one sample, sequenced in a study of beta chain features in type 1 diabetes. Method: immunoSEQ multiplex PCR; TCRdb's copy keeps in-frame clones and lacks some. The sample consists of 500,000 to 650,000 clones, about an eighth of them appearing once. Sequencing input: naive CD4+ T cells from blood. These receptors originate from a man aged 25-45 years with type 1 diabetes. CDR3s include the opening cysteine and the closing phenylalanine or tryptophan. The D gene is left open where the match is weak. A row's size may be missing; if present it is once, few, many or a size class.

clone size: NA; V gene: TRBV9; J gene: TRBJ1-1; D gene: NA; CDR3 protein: CASSNLPRAGNTEAFF; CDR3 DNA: TGTGCCAGCAGCAACCTCCCTAGGGCGGGTAACACTGAAGCTTTCTTT
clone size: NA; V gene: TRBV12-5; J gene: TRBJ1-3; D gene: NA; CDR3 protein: CASGLGGAGNTIYF; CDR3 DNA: TGTGCTAGTGGTTTGGGGGGGGCTGGAAACACCATATATTTT
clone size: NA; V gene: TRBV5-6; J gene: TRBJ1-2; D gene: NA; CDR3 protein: CASSLVRDSEDGYTF; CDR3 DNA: TGTGCCAGCAGCTTGGTAAGGGATTCCGAGGATGGCTACACCTTC
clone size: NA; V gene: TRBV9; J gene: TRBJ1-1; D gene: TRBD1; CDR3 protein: CASSQSQTGGGLNTEAFF; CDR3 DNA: TGTGCCAGCAGCCAGTCCCAAACAGGGGGCGGACTGAACACTGAAGCTTTCTTT
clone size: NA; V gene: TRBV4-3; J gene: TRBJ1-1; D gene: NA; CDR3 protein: CASSQEMNTEAFF; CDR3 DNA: TGCGCCAGCAGCCAAGAAATGAACACTGAAGCTTTCTTT
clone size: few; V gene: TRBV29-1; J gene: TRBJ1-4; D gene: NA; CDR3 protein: CSVTGPATNEKLFF; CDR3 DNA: TGCAGCGTAACAGGACCTGCAACTAATGAAAAACTGTTTTTT
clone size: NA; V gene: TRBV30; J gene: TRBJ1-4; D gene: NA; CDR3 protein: CAWSVQGEKLFF; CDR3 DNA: TGTGCCTGGAGTGTGCAGGGTGAAAAACTGTTTTTT
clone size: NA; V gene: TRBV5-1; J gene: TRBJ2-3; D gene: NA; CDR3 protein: CASFRSDRTDTQYF; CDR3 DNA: TGCGCCAGCTTTCGAAGCGATCGCACAGATACGCAGTATTTT
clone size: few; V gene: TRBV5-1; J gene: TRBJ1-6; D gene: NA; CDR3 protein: CASNPDGQNSPLHF; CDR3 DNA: TGCGCCAGCAACCCTGACGGACAGAATTCACCCCTCCACTTT
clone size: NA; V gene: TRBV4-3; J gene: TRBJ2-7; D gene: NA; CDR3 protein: CASSQDIRSSSYEQYF; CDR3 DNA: TGCGCCAGCAGCCAAGATATCAGATCAAGCTCCTACGAGCAGTACTTC
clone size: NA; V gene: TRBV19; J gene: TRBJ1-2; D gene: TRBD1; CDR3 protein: CASSRRGQGHYGYTF; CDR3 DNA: TGTGCCAGTAGTAGAAGGGGACAGGGCCACTATGGCTACACCTTC
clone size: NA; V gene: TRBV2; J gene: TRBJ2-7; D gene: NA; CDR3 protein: CASSVGLYEQYF; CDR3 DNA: TGTGCCAGCAGCGTCGGACTCTACGAGCAGTACTTC
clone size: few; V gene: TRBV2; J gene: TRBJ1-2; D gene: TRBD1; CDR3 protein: CASSLDRVDGYTF; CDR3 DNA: TGTGCCAGCAGCTTGGACAGGGTCGATGGCTACACCTTC
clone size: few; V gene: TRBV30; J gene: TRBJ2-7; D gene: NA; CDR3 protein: CALLQGIPGQQYF; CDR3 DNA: TGTGCCCTGCTGCAGGGTATTCCCGGCCAGCAGTACTTC
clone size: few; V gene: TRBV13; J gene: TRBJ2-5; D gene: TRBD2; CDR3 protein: CASSPRRLAGGETQYF; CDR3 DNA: TGTGCCAGCAGCCCCAGAAGACTAGCGGGAGGAGAGACCCAGTACTTC
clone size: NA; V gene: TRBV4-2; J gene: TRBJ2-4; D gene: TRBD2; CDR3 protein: CASSQDIASGLNIQYF; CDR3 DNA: TGTGCCAGCAGCCAAGATATCGCTAGCGGGCTCAACATTCAGTACTTC
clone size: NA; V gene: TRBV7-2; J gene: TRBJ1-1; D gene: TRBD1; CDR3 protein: CASSLEWTGEAFF; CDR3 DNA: TGTGCCAGCAGCTTAGAATGGACAGGGGAAGCTTTCTTT
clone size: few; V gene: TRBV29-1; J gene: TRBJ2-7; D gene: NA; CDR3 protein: CSVSSLYEQYF; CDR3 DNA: TGCAGCGTTAGCAGCCTTTACGAGCAGTACTTC
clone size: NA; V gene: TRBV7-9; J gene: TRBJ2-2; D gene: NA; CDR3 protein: CATSLRLSDAGELFF; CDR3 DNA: TGTGCCACCAGCCTGAGGCTGAGTGATGCCGGGGAGCTGTTTTTT
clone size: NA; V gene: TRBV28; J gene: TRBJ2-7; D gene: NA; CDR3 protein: CASSTDSPYEQYF; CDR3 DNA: TGTGCCAGCAGTACCGACAGCCCCTACGAGCAGTACTTC
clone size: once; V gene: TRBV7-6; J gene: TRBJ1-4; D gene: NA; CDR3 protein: CASSLKAAHNEKLFF; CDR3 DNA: TGTGCCAGCAGCTTAAAGGCAGCCCATAATGAAAAACTGTTTTTT
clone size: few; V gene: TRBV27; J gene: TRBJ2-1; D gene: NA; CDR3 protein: CASSQEGDSFNEQFF; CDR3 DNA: TGTGCCAGCAGCCAGGAGGGGGACAGCTTCAATGAGCAGTTCTTC
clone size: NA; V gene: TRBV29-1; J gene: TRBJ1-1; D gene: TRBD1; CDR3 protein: CSVPTGGMVTEAFF; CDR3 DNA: TGCAGCGTCCCGACAGGGGGAATGGTGACTGAAGCTTTCTTT
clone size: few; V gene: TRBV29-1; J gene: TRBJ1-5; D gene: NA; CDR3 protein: CSVADINQPQHF; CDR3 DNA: TGCAGCGTTGCGGACATCAATCAGCCCCAGCATTTT
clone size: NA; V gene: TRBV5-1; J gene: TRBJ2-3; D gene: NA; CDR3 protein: CASSFRGGSTDTQYF; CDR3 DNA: TGCGCCAGCAGCTTCCGGGGCGGAAGCACAGATACGCAGTATTTT
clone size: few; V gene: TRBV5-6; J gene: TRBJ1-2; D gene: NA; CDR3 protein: CASSPRSGGQLNGYTF; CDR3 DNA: TGTGCCAGCAGCCCCCGAAGTGGAGGGCAATTAAATGGCTACACCTTC
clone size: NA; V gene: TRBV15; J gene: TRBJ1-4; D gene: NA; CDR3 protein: CATSRDSGGLGKKLFF; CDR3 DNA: TGTGCCACCAGCAGAGATTCTGGCGGACTAGGTAAAAAACTGTTTTTT
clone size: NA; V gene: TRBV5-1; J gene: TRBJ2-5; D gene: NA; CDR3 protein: CASSFGSAQETQYF; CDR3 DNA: TGCGCCAGCAGCTTCGGGAGTGCTCAAGAGACCCAGTACTTC
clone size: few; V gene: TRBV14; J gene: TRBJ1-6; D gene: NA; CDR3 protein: CASSHWIRSSPLHF; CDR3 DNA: TGTGCCAGCAGCCATTGGATTCGCAGTTCACCCCTCCACTTT
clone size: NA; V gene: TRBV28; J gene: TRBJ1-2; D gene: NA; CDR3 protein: CASSLQGYGYTF; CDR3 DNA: TGTGCCAGCAGTTTACAGGGCTATGGCTACACCTTC
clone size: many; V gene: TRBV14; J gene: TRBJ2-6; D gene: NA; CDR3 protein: CASSQMKGSGANVLTF; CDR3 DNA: TGTGCCAGCAGCCAAATGAAGGGATCTGGGGCCAACGTCCTGACTTTC
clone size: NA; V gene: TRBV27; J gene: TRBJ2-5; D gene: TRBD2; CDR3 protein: CASSPTISGGQETQYF; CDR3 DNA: TGTGCCAGCAGTCCCACGATTAGCGGGGGCCAAGAGACCCAGTACTTC